The 27 T cell receptor beta chains below were found in one sample sequenced in a study of cytomegalovirus exposure and HLA in healthy donors. Amplification used 60 Vbeta primers and 13 Jbeta primers. The protocol was immunoSEQ multiplex PCR, while the TCRdb copy is restricted to in-frame clones and leaves out a portion. This sample has roughly 62,000 clones, with over 60% found just once. Sequences were obtained from PBMCs. The receptor set was obtained from a woman in her 30s in good health and CMV-seronegative.

V usage is TRBV4-1 and J usage is TRBJ1-5, with 10 positions matching TRBD1. The germline V gene has CDR1 MGHRA and CDR2 YSYEKL. The CDR3 loop spans 16 amino acids. V was pared by 5 bases and J by 3 bases, with 7 bases of the junction left unmatched. CDR3 loop: CASSETGTGVNQPQHF. For the CDR3, the DNA is TGCGCCAGCAGCGAAACCGGGACAGGGGTCAATCAGCCCCAGCATTTT.

This clone was detected only once. J is TRBJ2-5 and V is TRBV27, with a weak D call TRBD1 (5 bases). Germline CDR1 reads MNHEY; CDR2 reads SMNVEV (reference sequence). The CDR3 is 14 residues long. Trimming cost V 1 base and J 2 bases, with 8 bases left between them. The CDR3 region is CASSLFPGQETQYF. CDR3 DNA: TGTGCCAGCAGTTTATTCCCAGGGCAAGAGACCCAGTACTTC.

CDR3 nucleotides: TGTGCCAGCAGGTCTAATTTAAGAACCATATATTTT. Translating it yields CASRSNLRTIYF. The rearrangement joins TRBV28 to TRBJ1-3, with no clear D. V lost 6 bases and J lost 10, with 13 bases in between. Germline CDR1 reads MDHEN; CDR2 reads SYDVKM. This CDR3 is built from 12 residues.

The chain is built from TRBV13 and TRBJ2-7; TRBD2 is a possible D gene (6 bases). The ends were cut back, 0 bases at V and 7 bases at J, with 10 bases in the middle. The CDR3 is made up of 13 amino acids. Germline V gene data show CDR1 as PRHDT and CDR2 as FYEKMQ (reference sequence). CDR3 sequence (DNA): TGTGCCAGCAGCTTAGGGACCCGGGGGGAGCAGTACGTC. It yields the protein CASSLGTRGEQYV.

The chain couples TRBV5-6 to TRBJ2-3, with 14 bases fitting TRBD2. The CDR3 runs to 16 residues. With 2 bases clipped from V and 3 bases from J, the junction kept 2 bases outside the gene matches. Germline V gene sequence: CDR1 SGHDT, CDR2 YYEEEE. For the CDR3, the DNA is TGTGCCAGCAGCTTCAGGACTAGCGGGAGGACAGATACGCAGTATTTT. Residues: CASSFRTSGRTDTQYF.

The CDR3 sequence: CASSQGQSYEQYV. The CDR3 DNA sequence: TGTGCCAGCAGCCAAGGACAGTCGTACGAGCAGTACGTC. This chain connects TRBV16 to TRBJ2-7; perhaps TRBD1 as D (6 bases). V lost 2 bases to trimming and J lost 4 bases, with 9 bases between them. Germline CDR1 reads KGHSY; CDR2 reads FQNENV. CDR3 size: 13 residues.

This clone has only one observation. This chain links TRBV4-3 with TRBJ2-3; D may be TRBD2 (7 bases). Germline CDR1 and CDR2: LGHNA and YSLEER. The CDR3 has 18 amino acids. Trimming took 0 bases from V and 2 from J, leaving 18 bases between them. Written as DNA, the CDR3 is TGCGCCAGCAGCCAAGATACCCCGAAGGGGGGGTACACAGATACGCAGTATTTT. Protein: CASSQDTPKGGYTDTQYF.

This clone has only one observation. The V gene is TRBV19, the J gene TRBJ2-1, with D possibly matching TRBD2 (5 bases). CDR3 length equals 15 residues. Trimming removed 3 bases from V and 2 bases from J, with 11 bases in between. Germline V gene lookup returns CDR1 LNHDA and CDR2 SQIVND (reference sequence). The CDR3 loop is CASSIVTGTYNEQFF. In DNA form, the CDR3 reads TGTGCCAGTAGTATTGTAACGGGGACCTACAATGAGCAGTTCTTC.

This clone was detected only a few times. The chain is built from TRBV7-9 and TRBJ1-2, with a tentative D call TRBD1 (5 bases). V was shortened by 4 bases and J by 6 bases, with 12 bases between the two germline ends. Germline CDR1 and CDR2: SEHNR and FQNEAQ (reference sequence). There are 13 residues in the CDR3. This chain's CDR3 is CASSYDSPNGYTF. The CDR3 DNA reads TGTGCCAGCAGCTACGACAGCCCCAATGGCTACACCTTC.

This clone was picked up a small number of times. The chain recombines TRBV6-5 with TRBJ1-1; D remains unclear. The germline V gene has CDR1 MNHEY and CDR2 SVGAGI. V was cut by 5 bases and J by 5 bases, with 12 bases left in between. The CDR3 is 13 amino acids. The CDR3 region has the DNA TGTGCCAGCAGTACCCTCGCGGCGACTGAAGCTTTCTTT. This codes for CASSTLAATEAFF.

The rearrangement joins TRBV4-3 to TRBJ1-1, with D unresolved. Trimming took 2 bases from V and 6 from J, leaving 16 bases between them. This CDR3 has 15 amino acids. Germline-derived CDR1 and CDR2 are LGHNA and YSLEER. The DNA of the CDR3 is TGCGCCAGCAGCCAACATCACGAGGTTTCGGCTGAAGCTTTCTTT. This encodes CASSQHHEVSAEAFF.

The chain has TRBV10-1 and TRBJ2-6, with 9 nucleotides matching TRBD1. The CDR3 spans 18 residues. From germline, CDR1 is WNHNN and CDR2 SYGVQD (reference sequence). Trimming at V came to 4 bases and at J to 1 base, leaving 8 bases not matched to a gene. This CDR3 is CASSAAWTGASGANVLTF. CDR3 nucleotides: TGCGCCAGCAGTGCGGCTTGGACAGGGGCGTCTGGGGCCAACGTCCTGACTTTC.

The chain combines TRBV6-1 with TRBJ1-6; the match to TRBD1 covers 7 bases. Germline CDR1 is MNHNS and CDR2 is SASEGT. J gave up 7 bases and V 8 bases, and 8 bases lay outside the gene matches. There are 14 residues in the CDR3. In nucleotides, the CDR3 is TGTGCCAGCCGGCTAGGGACAGACAATTCACCCCTCCACTTT. Its translation is CASRLGTDNSPLHF.

The sample holds a few counts of this clone. The chain recombines TRBV6-5 with TRBJ1-1; D might be TRBD1 (5 bases). CDR3 size: 15 residues. Trimming left V 1 base short and J 4 bases short, with 13 bases between. The germline gives CDR1 MNHEY, CDR2 SVGAGI. The CDR3 sequence: CASSYLAPGGTEAFF. CDR3 DNA: TGTGCCAGCAGTTACTTGGCCCCCGGGGGCACTGAAGCTTTCTTT.

The chain joins TRBV5-4 to TRBJ2-7; no clear D. Trimming stripped 0 bases from V and 5 bases from J, with 12 bases between. Germline V lookup: CDR1 SGHNT, CDR2 YYREEE (reference sequence). This CDR3 contains 14 residues. The CDR3 DNA reads TGTGCCAGCAGCTTGGAAAGGAGTGGAGACGAGCAGTACTTC. This translates into CASSLERSGDEQYF.

The count of this clone is one. The junction and the germline gene differ at one end; a read error may be behind it. The rearrangement uses TRBV20-1 and TRBJ1-1; 7 nucleotides agree with TRBD1. Germline V CDR1 and CDR2: DFQATT, SNEGSKA (reference sequence). CDR3 length equals 11 residues. The CDR3 region has the DNA TGCAGTGCCAGATCCCCGGGACAGCCGTACTTT. Amino acids: CSARSPGQPYF.

The J gene is TRBJ2-7, the V gene TRBV5-5, with 7 bases fitting TRBD1. The CDR3 is made up of 15 amino acids. Germline assignment: CDR1 SGHKS and CDR2 YYEKEE (reference sequence). J was trimmed by 1 base and V by 4 bases; bases with no gene match: 8. The CDR3 protein is CASSVLRDRSYEQYF. In nucleotides, the CDR3 is TGTGCCAGCAGCGTACTCCGGGACAGATCCTACGAGCAGTACTTC.

This CDR3 reads CARRGGDLGNTEAFF. The CDR3 DNA sequence: TGTGCCAGGAGGGGGGGGGATTTGGGGAACACTGAAGCTTTCTTT. The rearrangement links TRBV2 to TRBJ1-1, with TRBD1 as a possible D gene (6 bases). This CDR3 has 15 amino acids. Germline CDR1 and CDR2: SNHLY and FYNNEI. Trimming pared 9 bases from V and 1 base from J, leaving 18 bases between.

This clone was detected only once. The rearrangement joins TRBV7-8 to TRBJ2-3, with D perhaps matching TRBD2 (5 bases). CDR1 is SGHVS and CDR2 is FQNEAQ in the germline V gene. The ends were cut back, 3 bases at V and 0 bases at J, with 7 bases in the middle. The CDR3 consists of 14 residues. The CDR3 region has the DNA TGTGCCAGCAGCTTCAGGACTAGCACAGATACGCAGTATTTT. Translated: CASSFRTSTDTQYF.

V is TRBV7-9 and J is TRBJ1-1; 11 bases are a match to TRBD1. Trimming took 4 bases from V and 3 from J; bases not matched to a gene: 4. The length of the CDR3 is 15 residues. CDR1 SEHNR and CDR2 FQNEAQ come from the germline V gene (reference sequence). CDR3: CASSWTGGADTEAFF. The CDR3 nucleotides read TGTGCCAGCAGCTGGACAGGGGGCGCGGACACTGAAGCTTTCTTT.

The chain links TRBV9 to TRBJ2-1; 10 nucleotides line up with TRBD2. The germline CDR1 and CDR2 sequences are SGDLS and YYNGEE. CDR3 size: 15 residues. V lost 4 bases, J lost 1 base, and 2 bases stayed unmatched. CDR3 residues: CASSTTSGSYNEQFF. The CDR3 nucleotides read TGTGCCAGCAGCACGACTAGCGGGTCCTACAATGAGCAGTTCTTC.

This clone has a single count. The V call is TRBV6-5, the J call TRBJ1-2; tentatively, D is TRBD1 (6 bases). This CDR3 is 11 amino acids long. In germline, CDR1 is MNHEY, CDR2 SVGAGI. Trimming shortened V by 7 bases and J by 10 bases, and 13 bases separated the two germline ends. The CDR3 loop is CASIEGGDYTF. CDR3 coding DNA: TGTGCCAGCATAGAAGGGGGGGACTACACCTTC.

This chain joins TRBV6-5 and TRBJ1-5; 8 bases line up with TRBD1. The CDR3 runs 15 residues. Trimming took 4 bases from V and 2 from J; bases not matched to a gene: 4. CDR1 is MNHEY and CDR2 is SVGAGI in the germline V gene. CDR3 sequence reads: CASSLDRAGNQPQHF. CDR3 nucleotide sequence: TGTGCCAGCAGTTTGGACAGGGCCGGCAATCAGCCCCAGCATTTT.

The chain couples TRBV14 to TRBJ2-5, with D maybe TRBD2 (5 bases). V was pared by 4 bases and J by 4 bases, with 13 bases between. Germline V gene data show CDR1 as SGHDN and CDR2 as FVKESK. CDR3 size: 14 residues. The CDR3 DNA follows: TGTGCCAGCAGCCTAACACTAGGTTCAGAGACCCAGTACTTC. Its translation: CASSLTLGSETQYF.

The chain carries TRBV29-1 and TRBJ1-1; D ambiguous. The CDR3 is made up of 11 amino acids. Germline-derived CDR1 and CDR2 are SQVTM and ANQGSEA. Trimming pared 5 bases from V and 8 bases from J, leaving 12 bases between. CDR3 amino acids: CSVSGSGEAFF. The CDR3 region has the DNA TGCAGCGTTAGCGGCTCGGGGGAAGCTTTCTTT.

The CDR3 DNA reads as TGTGCCAGCAGCAAAGGGCAGGGCTCTAACTATGGCTACACCTTC. Its protein product is CASSKGQGSNYGYTF. J is TRBJ1-2 and V is TRBV21-1; the D call TRBD1 from the table was never checked on the DNA. TRBV21-1 is designated a pseudogene. The CDR3 has 15 residues.

The chain employs TRBV5-1 and TRBJ2-7; D gene ambiguous. V was trimmed by 4 bases and J by 2 bases, leaving 4 bases between them. Germline V gene lookup returns CDR1 SGHRS and CDR2 YFSETQ. The CDR3 extends over 11 amino acids. The CDR3 DNA follows: TGCGCCAGCAGCCGCGCCTACGAGCAGTACTTC. Amino acid sequence: CASSRAYEQYF.